This T cell receptor beta chain was sequenced for a study of beta chain features in type 1 diabetes. This clone turned up a few times. The germline V and J ends were trimmed by 4 bases and 5 bases, with 14 bases remaining between them. Germline assignment: CDR1 SGHRS and CDR2 YFSETQ. This CDR3 region has 14 residues. As every portion of the isolated RNA was reverse transcribed, the sequencing read expressed TCRB transcripts. The protocol was immunoSEQ multiplex PCR, while the TCRdb copy is restricted to in-frame clones and leaves out a portion. The repertoire holds about 290,000 clones, with around 7.3% as singletons. Each of the CD4+ naive, central memory, regulatory and stem cell-like memory populations was sorted via CD45RO/CCR7/CD25/CD127/CD95/CD27.

The rearrangement uses TRBV5-1 and TRBJ2-3, with D perhaps matching TRBD1 (6 bases). The sequenced sample consisted of central memory CD4+ T cells from blood. This receptor was identified in a woman aged 18-29 years in good health. In nucleotides, the CDR3 is TGCGCCAGCAGCAACCGACAGGAGGTAGATACGCAGTATTTT. Its translation is CASSNRQEVDTQYF.